The clone carrying this TCR beta chain has a single count. The entry originates in a study of blood T cell repertoires in COVID-19. The germline V and J ends were trimmed by 4 bases and 0 bases, with 19 bases remaining between them. The CDR3 runs to 17 residues. Germline loops: CDR1 SGDLS, CDR2 YYNGEE. TCRdb's table, derived via immunoSEQ multiplex PCR, lists solely in-frame clones and lacks some. The table shows over 250,000 clones, with 70% to 90% occurring only once. Participants spanned ages roughly 18 to 90 years and resided in over 20 US areas. Before being deemed recovered, Cohort 3 donors had two negative PCRs, clearance, or symptom resolution.

The chain carries TRBV9 and TRBJ1-1; no clear D. Sequences were obtained from PBMCs or T cells enriched from blood (not recorded which). This TCR came from a woman aged 25 to 39 who had recovered from COVID-19. Here the CDR3 reads CASSPRPYETLNTEAFF. Written as DNA, the CDR3 is TGTGCCAGCAGCCCCCGGCCTTATGAGACATTGAACACTGAAGCTTTCTTT.